The rows below give T cell receptor beta chains drawn from one sample of a study of molecular identifiers for immune sequencing clone quantification. TCRdb recomputed calls from the PCR reads with MiXCR, one row per CDR3 protein. The table includes roughly 10,000 distinct CDR3 sequences, 20% to 25% detected once. Material for sequencing was naive CD8+ T cells from blood, with Jurkat cell RNA spiked in. Every receptor here comes from a human donor in good health. Some libraries in this study had Jurkat cell RNA spiked in. Both conserved end residues are part of each CDR3. Fields, in order: D gene, J gene, clone size, V gene, CDR3 protein, CDR3 DNA. D genes are given only for firm matches. Clone size is stated in some rows and not others, as once, few, many or a class when expanded.

. TRBJ2-7 . TRBV4-1 CASSHSGESYEQYF TGCGCCAGCAGCCATTCCGGGGAATCCTACGAGCAGTACTTC
. TRBJ2-1 medium-sized TRBV7-9 CASTLPDGNSYNEQFF TGTGCCAGCACCCTCCCGGATGGTAACTCCTACAATGAGCAGTTCTTC
. TRBJ2-7 many TRBV12-5 CASGLGRNYEQYF TGTGCTAGTGGTCTGGGACGGAACTACGAGCAGTACTTC
. TRBJ2-7 . TRBV10-3 CALSASRSAQSF TGTGCCCTCAGTGCGTCTCGGTCCGCGCAGTCCTTC
. TRBJ2-5 medium-sized TRBV7-9 CASSPSGTGSGGPLETQYF TGTGCCAGCAGTCCGTCCGGGACAGGGAGCGGGGGGCCTTTGGAGACCCAGTACTTC
. TRBJ1-1 . TRBV12-3/TRBV12-4 CASSSNTEAFF TGTGCCAGCAGTTCAAACACTGAAGCTTTCTTT
. TRBJ1-1 . TRBV10-1 CASTPDSSGAFF TGCGCCAGCACCCCGGACAGCAGTGGAGCTTTCTTT
TRBD2 TRBJ2-7 medium-sized TRBV4-1 CASSPREFGDEQYF TGCGCCAGCAGCCCGCGGGAGTTCGGCGACGAGCAGTACTTC
. TRBJ2-1 few TRBV20-1 CSARDPAGTYNEQFF TGCAGTGCTAGAGACCCAGCTGGGACCTACAATGAGCAGTTCTTC
TRBD2 TRBJ2-7 many TRBV27 CASSVGGSYEQYF TGTGCCAGCAGTGTCGGGGGGTCCTACGAGCAGTACTTC
TRBD2 TRBJ2-5 medium-sized TRBV12-3/TRBV12-4 CASSYSGTSDQETQYF TGTGCCAGCAGCTATTCCGGGACTAGCGACCAAGAGACCCAGTACTTC
TRBD1 TRBJ2-3 many TRBV5-1 CASSLADRGLRDTQYF TGCGCCAGCAGCTTGGCCGACAGGGGATTGAGGGATACGCAGTATTTT
TRBD1 TRBJ2-3 medium-sized TRBV19 CASSLRQGTDTQYF TGTGCCAGTAGTTTGAGACAGGGAACAGATACGCAGTATTTT
. TRBJ2-7 medium-sized TRBV7-9 CASSPTGAASYEQYF TGTGCCAGCAGCCCCACCGGGGCCGCCAGCTACGAGCAGTACTTC
TRBD2 TRBJ2-7 few TRBV20-1 CSARASGDYEQYF TGCAGTGCTAGAGCTAGCGGGGACTACGAGCAGTACTTC
. TRBJ2-7 many TRBV25-1 CASSEPDSYEQYF TGTGCCAGCAGTGAACCGGATTCCTACGAGCAGTACTTC
TRBD2 TRBJ2-3 medium-sized TRBV28 CASSFSFAGGPTDTQYF TGTGCCAGCAGTTTTTCATTCGCGGGAGGGCCCACAGATACGCAGTATTTT
. TRBJ2-5 . TRBV6-6 CASSSTVARETQYF TGTGCCAGCAGTTCGACAGTTGCCCGGGAGACCCAGTACTTC
. TRBJ1-2 many TRBV27 CASSPTPNYGYTF TGTGCCAGCAGCCCTACACCAAACTATGGCTACACCTTC
TRBD1 TRBJ2-7 medium-sized TRBV7-6 CASSTQTGGGRQYF TGTGCCAGCAGCACTCAGACAGGGGGTGGAAGGCAGTACTTC
TRBD2 TRBJ2-1 . TRBV7-3 CASSLTAGERNGQFF TGTGCCAGCAGCTTAACGGCGGGAGAACGCAATGGGCAGTTCTTC
TRBD1 TRBJ2-7 medium-sized TRBV7-2 CASSQRDRGHYEQYF TGTGCCAGCAGCCAACGGGACAGGGGGCACTACGAGCAGTACTTC
TRBD1 TRBJ2-5 many TRBV7-7 CASSPRTGGGETQYF TGTGCCAGCAGCCCGCGGACAGGGGGCGGTGAGACCCAGTACTTC
. TRBJ2-3 medium-sized TRBV2 CASSEPGNTDTQYF TGTGCCAGCAGTGAACCGGGGAACACAGATACGCAGTATTTT
TRBD2 TRBJ2-7 medium-sized TRBV4-1 CASSERLAGAYEQYF TGCGCCAGCAGCGAACGACTAGCGGGGGCTTACGAGCAGTACTTC
. TRBJ2-7 medium-sized TRBV4-1 CASSQLTGGVPYEQYF TGCGCCAGCAGCCAGCTGACAGGAGGGGTTCCCTACGAGCAGTACTTC
. TRBJ2-3 medium-sized TRBV5-6 CASSLGFTDTQYF TGTGCCAGCAGCTTGGGCTTCACAGATACGCAGTATTTT
. TRBJ1-4 medium-sized TRBV15 CATRRATNEKLFF TGTGCCACCAGACGTGCAACTAATGAAAAACTGTTTTTT
. TRBJ1-6 medium-sized TRBV4-2 CASSQPGLSNSPLHF TGTGCCAGCAGCCAACCCGGACTGAGTAATTCACCCCTCCACTTT
. TRBJ2-7 many TRBV6-2/TRBV6-3 CASSYSGPSYEQYF TGTGCCAGCAGTTACTCCGGGCCGTCCTACGAGCAGTACTTC
. TRBJ2-7 many TRBV20-1 CSARGLADYEQYF TGCAGTGCTAGAGGTCTAGCTGACTACGAGCAGTACTTC
TRBD2 TRBJ2-5 . TRBV27 CASSQGLAPETPYF TGTGCCAGCAGTCAAGGACTAGCCCCCGAGACCCCGTACTTC
. TRBJ2-1 many TRBV7-6 CASSLAHGGAPNEQFF TGTGCCAGCAGCTTAGCGCACGGGGGCGCCCCGAATGAGCAGTTCTTC
. TRBJ2-7 medium-sized TRBV6-1 CASSEVGGEQYF TGTGCCAGCAGTGAAGTAGGGGGCGAGCAGTACTTC
. TRBJ1-1 few TRBV29-1 CSFDMMTEAFF TGCAGCTTTGACATGATGACTGAAGCTTTCTTT
. TRBJ2-2 medium-sized TRBV4-3 CASREHGTGELFF TGCGCCAGCAGGGAGCATGGTACCGGGGAGCTGTTTTTT
. TRBJ2-6 medium-sized TRBV7-6 CASSLWQASEANVLTF TGTGCCAGCAGCTTGTGGCAGGCCTCTGAGGCCAACGTCCTGACTTTC
TRBD1 TRBJ2-7 medium-sized TRBV29-1 CSVLGQGAMSYEQYF TGCAGCGTACTGGGCCAGGGGGCGATGTCCTACGAGCAGTACTTC
. TRBJ2-1 medium-sized TRBV14 CASSQDSQFF TGTGCCAGCAGCCAAGACTCTCAGTTCTTC
TRBD2 TRBJ2-1 . TRBV28 CASSAIALAGKQTYNEQFF TGTGCCAGCAGTGCCATCGCACTAGCGGGAAAGCAAACCTACAATGAGCAGTTCTTC
. TRBJ1-2 medium-sized TRBV29-1 CSVVPTAPFALYGYTF TGCAGCGTTGTTCCCACAGCCCCGTTCGCCCTCTATGGCTACACCTTC
. TRBJ2-1 medium-sized TRBV20-1 CSARRSGPSSYNEQFF TGCAGTGCTAGAAGAAGCGGTCCTAGCTCCTACAATGAGCAGTTCTTC